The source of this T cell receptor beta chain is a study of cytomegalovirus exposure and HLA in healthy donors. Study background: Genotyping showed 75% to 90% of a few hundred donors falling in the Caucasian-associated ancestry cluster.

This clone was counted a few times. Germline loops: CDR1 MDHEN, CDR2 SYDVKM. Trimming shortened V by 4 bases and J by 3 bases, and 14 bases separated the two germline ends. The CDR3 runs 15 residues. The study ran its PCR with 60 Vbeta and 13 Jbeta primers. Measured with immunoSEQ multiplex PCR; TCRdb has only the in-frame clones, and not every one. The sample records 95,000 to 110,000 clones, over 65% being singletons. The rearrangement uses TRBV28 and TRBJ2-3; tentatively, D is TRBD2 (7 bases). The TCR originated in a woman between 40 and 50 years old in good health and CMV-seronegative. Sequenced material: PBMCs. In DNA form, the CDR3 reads TGTGCCAGCAGTTGGGGGGGGCAGGGGACAGATACGCAGTATTTT. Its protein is CASSWGGQGTDTQYF. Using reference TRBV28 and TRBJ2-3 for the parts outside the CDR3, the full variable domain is DVKVTQSSRYLVKRTGEKVFLECVQDMDHENMFWYRQDPGLGLRLIYFSYDVKMKEKGDIPEGYSVSREKKERFSLILESASTNQTSMYLCASSWGGQGTDTQYFGPGTRLTVL.